This entry concerns a single T cell receptor (beta chain). What it binds is unknown. The germline V gene encodes CDR1 MNHEY and CDR2 SVGAGI. The junction had 11 bases not matched to a gene; V was cut back by 1 base and J by 12 bases. The CDR3 is 16 residues long. These data belong to a study of cytomegalovirus exposure and HLA in healthy donors. The study's findings and limits: Reports credit the classifier with highly specific, highly sensitive diagnosis of cytomegalovirus status. Sequence variants that were highly shared formed a cluster that was likely a sequencing artifact. Later, an analysis found that common viral pathogens appeared to be linked with several of the most significant clusters.

Amplification used 60 Vbeta primers and 13 Jbeta primers. TCRdb's table, derived via immunoSEQ multiplex PCR, lists solely in-frame clones and lacks some. The sample comprises under 200,000 clones, 82% of which are singletons, and about 0.8% rests with the top ten. Sequencing was performed on PBMCs. This TCR was recovered from a woman aged 18-35 years in good health and CMV-seronegative. J is TRBJ1-6 and V is TRBV6-5; 8 bases align to TRBD1. CDR3 in DNA: TGTGCCAGCAGTTACTATTCAGGGGGCGCCGGAATACCCCTCCACTTT. Translation: CASSYYSGGAGIPLHF.